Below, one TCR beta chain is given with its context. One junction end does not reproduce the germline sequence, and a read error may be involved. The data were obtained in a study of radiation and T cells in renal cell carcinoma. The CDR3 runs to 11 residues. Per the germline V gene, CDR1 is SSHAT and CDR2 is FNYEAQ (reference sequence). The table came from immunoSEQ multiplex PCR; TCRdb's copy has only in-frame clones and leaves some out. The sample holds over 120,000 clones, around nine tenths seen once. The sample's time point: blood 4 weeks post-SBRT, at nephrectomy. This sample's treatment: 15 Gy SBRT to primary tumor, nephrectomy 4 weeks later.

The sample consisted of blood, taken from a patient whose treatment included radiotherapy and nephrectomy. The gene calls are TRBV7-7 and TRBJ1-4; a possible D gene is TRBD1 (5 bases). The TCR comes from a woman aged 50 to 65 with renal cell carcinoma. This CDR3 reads CASSLVGELFF. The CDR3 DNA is TGTGCTAGCAGCTTAGTAGGGGAACTGTTTTTT.